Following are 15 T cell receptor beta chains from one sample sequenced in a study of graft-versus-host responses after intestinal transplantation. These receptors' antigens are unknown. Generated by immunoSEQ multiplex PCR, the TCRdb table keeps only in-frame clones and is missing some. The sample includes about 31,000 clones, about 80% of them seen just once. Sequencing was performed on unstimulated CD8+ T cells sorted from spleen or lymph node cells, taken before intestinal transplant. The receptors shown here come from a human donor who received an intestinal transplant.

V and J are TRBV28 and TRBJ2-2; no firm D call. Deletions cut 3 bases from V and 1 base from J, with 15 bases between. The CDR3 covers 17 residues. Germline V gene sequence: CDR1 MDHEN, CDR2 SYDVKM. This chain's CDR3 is CASSLVIESGNTGELFF. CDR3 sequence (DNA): TGTGCCAGCAGTTTGGTTATTGAGTCAGGGAACACCGGGGAGCTGTTTTTT.

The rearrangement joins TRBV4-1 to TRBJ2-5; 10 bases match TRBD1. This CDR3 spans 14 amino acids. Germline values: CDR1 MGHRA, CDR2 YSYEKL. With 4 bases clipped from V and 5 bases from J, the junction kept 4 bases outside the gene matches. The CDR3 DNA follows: TGCGCCAGCAGCCCGACAGGGGGCGTGGAGACCCAGTACTTC. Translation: CASSPTGGVETQYF.

CDR3 protein: CASSLTPYNEQFF. CDR3 sequence (DNA): TGTGCCAGCAGCTTGACACCCTACAATGAGCAGTTCTTC. This chain uses TRBV11-2 with TRBJ2-1; unclear D gene. From germline, CDR1 is SGHAT and CDR2 FQNNGV. V dropped 3 bases and J dropped 2 bases, with 5 bases sitting between them. This CDR3 spans 13 amino acids.

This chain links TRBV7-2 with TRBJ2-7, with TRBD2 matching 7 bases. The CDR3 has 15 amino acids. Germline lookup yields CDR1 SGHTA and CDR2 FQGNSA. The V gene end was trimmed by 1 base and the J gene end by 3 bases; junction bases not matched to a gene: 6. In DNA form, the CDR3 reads TGTGCCAGCAGCTTAGGCGGCGGGGGAGGCTACGAGCAGTACTTC. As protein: CASSLGGGGGYEQYF.

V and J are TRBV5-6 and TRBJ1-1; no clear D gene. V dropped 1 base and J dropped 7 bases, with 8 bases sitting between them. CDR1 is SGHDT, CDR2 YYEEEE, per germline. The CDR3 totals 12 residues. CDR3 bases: TGTGCCAGCAGCTTGCGAGTACTTGAAGCTTTCTTT. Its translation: CASSLRVLEAFF.

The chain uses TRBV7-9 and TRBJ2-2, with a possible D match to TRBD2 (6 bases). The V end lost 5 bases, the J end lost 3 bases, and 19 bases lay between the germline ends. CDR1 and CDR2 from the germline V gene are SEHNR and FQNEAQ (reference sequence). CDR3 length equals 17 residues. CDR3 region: CASSHTLLASDTGELFF. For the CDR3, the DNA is TGTGCCAGCAGCCACACACTACTAGCCTCAGACACCGGGGAGCTGTTTTTT.

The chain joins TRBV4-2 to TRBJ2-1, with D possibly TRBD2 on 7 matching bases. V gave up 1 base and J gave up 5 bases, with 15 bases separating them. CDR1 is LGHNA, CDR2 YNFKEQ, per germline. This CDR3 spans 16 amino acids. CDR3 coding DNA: TGTGCCAGCAGCCAAGCCCCGGGGGGCCCTGACAATGAGCAGTTCTTC. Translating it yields CASSQAPGGPDNEQFF.

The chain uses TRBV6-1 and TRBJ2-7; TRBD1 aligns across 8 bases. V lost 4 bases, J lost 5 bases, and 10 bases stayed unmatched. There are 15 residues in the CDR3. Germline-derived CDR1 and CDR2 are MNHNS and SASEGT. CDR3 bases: TGTGCCAGCAGTGCCACCGGGACAGGCGGAGACGAGCAGTACTTC. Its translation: CASSATGTGGDEQYF.

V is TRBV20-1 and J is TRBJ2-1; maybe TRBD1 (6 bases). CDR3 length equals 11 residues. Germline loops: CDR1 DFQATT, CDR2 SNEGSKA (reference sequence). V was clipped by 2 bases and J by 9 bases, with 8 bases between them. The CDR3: CSARRGIEQFF. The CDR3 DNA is TGCAGTGCTAGAAGGGGGATTGAGCAGTTCTTC.

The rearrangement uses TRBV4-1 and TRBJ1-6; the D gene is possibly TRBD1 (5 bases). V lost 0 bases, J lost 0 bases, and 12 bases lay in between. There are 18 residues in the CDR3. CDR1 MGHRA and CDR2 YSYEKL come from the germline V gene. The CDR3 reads CASSQDLDTGSYNSPLHF. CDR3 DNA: TGCGCCAGCAGCCAAGATTTGGACACAGGCTCCTATAATTCACCCCTCCACTTT.

The DNA for the CDR3 is TGTGCCAGCAGCTTAGCGGGGGACAGGGTATACGAGCAGTACTTC. Translating it yields CASSLAGDRVYEQYF. This chain links TRBV13 with TRBJ2-7; 9 nucleotides agree with TRBD1. The CDR3 has 15 amino acids. CDR1 PRHDT and CDR2 FYEKMQ come from the germline V gene (reference sequence). V lost 1 base to trimming and J lost 4 bases; unmatched junction nucleotides: 5. Combining the CDR3 with reference TRBV13 and TRBJ2-7 gives the whole variable domain AAGVIQSPRHLIKEKRETATLKCYPIPRHDTVYWYQQGPGQDPQFLISFYEKMQSDKGSIPDRFSAQQFSDYHSELNMSSLELGDSALYFCASSLAGDRVYEQYFGPGTRLTVT.

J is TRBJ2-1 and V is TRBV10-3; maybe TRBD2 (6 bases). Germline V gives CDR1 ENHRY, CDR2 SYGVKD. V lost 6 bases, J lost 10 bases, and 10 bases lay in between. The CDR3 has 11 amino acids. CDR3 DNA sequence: TGTGCCATCAGGGACTACGACGAGCAGTTCTTC. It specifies CAIRDYDEQFF.

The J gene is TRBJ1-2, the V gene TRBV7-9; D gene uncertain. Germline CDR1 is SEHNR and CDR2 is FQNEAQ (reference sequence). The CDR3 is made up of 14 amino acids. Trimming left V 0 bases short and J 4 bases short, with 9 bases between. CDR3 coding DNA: TGTGCCAGCAGCTTAGCGAGGGCAGCCTATGGCTACACCTTC. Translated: CASSLARAAYGYTF.

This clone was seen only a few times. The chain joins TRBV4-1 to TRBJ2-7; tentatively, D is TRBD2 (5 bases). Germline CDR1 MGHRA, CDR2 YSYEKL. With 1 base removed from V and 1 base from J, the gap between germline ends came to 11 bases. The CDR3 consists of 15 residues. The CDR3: CASSQGASSSYEQYF. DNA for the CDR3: TGCGCCAGCAGCCAAGGCGCTAGCTCTTCCTACGAGCAGTACTTC.

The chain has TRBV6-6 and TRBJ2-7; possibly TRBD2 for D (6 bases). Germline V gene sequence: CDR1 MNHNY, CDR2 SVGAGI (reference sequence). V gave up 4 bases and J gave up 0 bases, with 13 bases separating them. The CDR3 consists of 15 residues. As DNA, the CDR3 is TGTGCCAGCAGTTGGGAGGCAGGCTTCTCCTACGAGCAGTACTTC. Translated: CASSWEAGFSYEQYF.